The 15 T cell receptor delta chains reported below all come from one sample, sequenced in a study of γδ T cells in repeated Plasmodium falciparum infection. TCRdb re-analyzed the multiplex PCR reads via CATT. The repertoire holds around 86,000 delta-chain clones, 1.4% seen once, with about 10% in the top ten. Flow sorting of PBMC yielded separate Vgamma9/Vdelta2+ and Vdelta2-negative gammadelta T cell populations for bulk repertoire analysis. Source material: gamma-delta T cells from blood. All receptors derive from a pool of human donors (malaria-infected and uninfected, not separated).

This clone has just a few counts. The protein given by TCRdb reflects a much larger clone and differs at residue 4 from this DNA's translation, likely from a read error; the protein shown is the DNA's translation. CDR3 in amino acids: CACGTLWKAYTDKLIF. In nucleotides, the CDR3 is TGTGCCTGTGGCACCCTCTGGAAGGCCTACACCGATAAACTCATCTTT. This chain links TRDV2 with TRDJ1, with D unclear. The J gene, left out of TCRdb, was set here by checking the DNA against germline. The germline V gene encodes CDR1 GEAIGNYY and CDR2 EKD. The CDR3 runs to 16 residues.

This clone was observed at least ten times. This rearrangement joins TRDV1 to TRDJ1, with TRDD3 identical over 11 bases. Per germline, CDR1 TSWWSYY and CDR2 QGS. V trimming: 1 base; J trimming: 2 bases; junction bases outside the gene matches: 12. This CDR3 spans 19 amino acids. This CDR3 is CALGEHLTGGYFLTDKLIF. DNA of the CDR3: TGTGCTCTTGGGGAACATCTAACTGGGGGATATTTCCTAACCGATAAACTCATCTTT.

This clone was found a few times. This likely came from a read error, as a far larger clone is one base away. Other DNA sequences in this specimen translate into the identical CDR3. The chain carries TRDV2 and TRDJ1, with TRDD3 identical over 8 bases. TCRdb lists no J gene, so it was determined here by aligning the DNA to germline. J lost 1 base, V lost 6 bases, and 9 bases had no gene match. This CDR3 has 15 amino acids. Germline-derived CDR1 and CDR2 are GEAIGNYY and EKD. CDR3 residues: CACTTGGYGTDKLIF. CDR3 in DNA: TGTGCCTGTACCACTGGGGGGTACGGCACCGATAAACTCATCTTT.

This clone was counted a few times. TCRdb's listed protein matches a much larger clone and diverges from this DNA's translation at residue 12, likely through a read error; the protein shown comes from the DNA. This chain joins TRDV1 and TRDJ1; no definite D call. Germline CDR1 is TSWWSYY and CDR2 is QGS. Trimming took off 0 bases at V and 11 bases at J, with 22 bases between the two ends. CDR3 length: 16 amino acids. The CDR3 coding sequence is TGTGCTCTTGGGGAACTTATCCCCCAAAAGGAGTGTAAGCTCATCTTT. This sequence encodes CALGELIPQKECKLIF.

This clone was counted a few times. The TCRdb protein, from a much larger clone, departs from this DNA's translation at residue 7, likely by read error; the protein shown derives from the DNA. This chain joins TRDV1 and TRDJ1, with 10 positions matching TRDD3. Unmatched junction bases numbered 25, after V lost 3 bases and J lost 0 bases. The CDR3 is made up of 23 amino acids. Germline V gene lookup returns CDR1 TSWWSYY and CDR2 QGS. The CDR3 loop is CALGDPSPTAESWGIIHTDKLIF. The CDR3 coding sequence is TGTGCTCTTGGGGACCCTTCTCCTACGGCGGAGAGCTGGGGGATAATCCACACCGATAAACTCATCTTT.

This clone has at least ten counts. This chain uses TRDV1 with TRDJ1, with 11 bases fitting TRDD3. The length of the CDR3 is 21 residues. Per germline, CDR1 TSWWSYY and CDR2 QGS. Trimming removed 5 bases from V and 0 bases from J; junction bases left unmatched: 20. The CDR3 loop is CALGNTVILRPGGYYTDKLIF. CDR3 DNA sequence: TGTGCTCTTGGGAACACCGTAATTCTCCGCCCTGGGGGATACTACACCGATAAACTCATCTTT.

On this clone: TCRdb's entry gives the protein of a much larger clone, which mismatches this DNA's translation at residue 7, likely from a read error; the protein reported here is translated from the DNA. The chain links TRDV1 to TRDJ1; 8 bases agree with TRDD3. No J gene is reported in TCRdb; it was inferred here by comparing the DNA with germline. The V segment lost 0 bases and the J segment 0 bases; nucleotides outside the gene matches: 24. CDR1 TSWWSYY and CDR2 QGS come from the germline V gene. This CDR3 region has 23 residues. The CDR3, as DNA: TGTGCTCTTGGGGAACTAGGAGGTCCTACGTATGCTAACTGGGGGGAGTACACCGATAAACTCATCTTT. Translation: CALGELGGPTYANWGEYTDKLIF.

A note on this clone: The mismatch at residue 14 between this DNA's translation and the TCRdb protein of a much larger clone likely reflects a read error; the protein shown is translated from the DNA. The chain carries TRDV2 and TRDJ1; 9 bases are a match to TRDD3. In the absence of a J gene in TCRdb, the DNA was matched to germline to assign it here. The germline CDR1 and CDR2 sequences are GEAIGNYY and EKD. V dropped 1 base and J dropped 0; count of bases not matched to a gene: 20. This CDR3 region has 21 residues. The CDR3 region is CACDTLTGDTGASAYTDKLIF. In DNA, the CDR3 is TGTGCCTGTGACACTCTTACTGGGGATACGGGGGCATCGGCCTACACCGATAAACTCATCTTT.

This clone came up a few times. The TCRdb record carries a much larger clone's protein, which differs from this DNA's translation at residue 16; a read error is the likely cause, and the protein listed here is the DNA translation. V and J are TRDV1 and TRDJ1; possible D gene TRDD3, 5 bases. Here the J gene was assigned by germline matching of the DNA, as TCRdb has none. Germline V lookup: CDR1 TSWWSYY, CDR2 QGS. The CDR3 sequence is 24 residues long. V lost 0 bases to trimming and J lost 0 bases, with 35 bases between them. DNA for the CDR3: TGTGCTCTTGGGGAACTCGGGGAGCCCCCACCGAGATCCTCCGGGAGATGTTACACCGATAAACTCATCTTT. Its protein is CALGELGEPPPRSSGRCYTDKLIF.

This clone was seen ten or more times. The chain recombines TRDV1 with TRDJ1; 13 bases align to TRDD3. The J gene is absent in TCRdb and was assigned here via DNA matching to germline. CDR3 length: 22 amino acids. Germline lookup yields CDR1 TSWWSYY and CDR2 QGS. V lost 6 bases and J lost 3; bases outside the gene matches: 25. Here the CDR3 reads CALGNGIPTGGYEWSRADKLIF. The CDR3 DNA follows: TGTGCTCTTGGAAACGGGATCCCTACTGGGGGATACGAGTGGTCCCGCGCCGATAAACTCATCTTT.

This clone was seen a handful of times. A far larger clone is one base from this, pointing to a likely read error. Other DNA sequences within the sample encode an identical CDR3. The chain recombines TRDV2 with TRDJ1; 13 nucleotides line up with TRDD3. No J gene was available from TCRdb, and it was assigned here by a germline match of the DNA. The V and J ends lost 0 bases and 10 bases, in that order; junction bases with no gene match: 22. Germline V gene data show CDR1 as GEAIGNYY and CDR2 as EKD. The CDR3 length is 20 residues. In DNA, the CDR3 is TGTGCCTGTGACACCGTGGACTGGGGGATACGTGCAGAGAAGATGAATAGACTCATCTTT. It encodes CACDTVDWGIRAEKMNRLIF.

This clone was counted a few times. A far larger clone differs by one base, so this is likely a read error. This same CDR3 is encoded by further DNA sequences in the sample. This chain connects TRDV1 to TRDJ1, with D perhaps matching TRDD3 (6 bases). TCRdb records no J gene; here it was assigned by comparing the DNA to germline. CDR3 length: 21 amino acids. Germline CDR1 reads TSWWSYY; CDR2 reads QGS. The CDR3 nucleotides are TGTGCTCTTGGGCCCAGGCGGCCTCGACTCCGGCGACTGGGAGGTGCCGACAAACTCATCTTT. Its translation: CALGPRRPRLRRLGGADKLIF.

A few counts support this clone. TCRdb attributes to this sequence the protein of a much larger clone, which differs from the DNA translation at residue 7; a read error is likely, and the protein displayed is translated from the DNA. This chain uses TRDV1 with TRDJ1; 8 nucleotides agree with TRDD3. No J gene was available from TCRdb, and it was assigned here by a germline match of the DNA. The CDR3 length is 19 residues. CDR1 and CDR2 (germline): TSWWSYY, QGS. Germline trimming cut 0 bases from V and 0 bases from J; bases unmatched to any gene: 12. The CDR3, as DNA: TGTGCTCTTGGGGAACTAATATCCGTTGTACTGGGGGACACCGATAAACTCATCTTT. It is translated as CALGELISVVLGDTDKLIF.

This clone occurred a few times. TCRdb's entry gives the protein of a much larger clone, which mismatches this DNA's translation at residue 4, likely from a read error; the protein reported here is translated from the DNA. The chain carries TRDV2 and TRDJ1; 9 nucleotides line up with TRDD3. Here the J gene was assigned by germline matching of the DNA, as TCRdb has none. The CDR3 is 14 amino acids. The trim removed 5 bases at V and 4 bases at J, leaving 7 bases unmatched. Germline CDR1 and CDR2: GEAIGNYY and EKD. The CDR3 here is CACGTGGILDKLIF. The CDR3 DNA follows: TGTGCCTGTGGCACGGGGGGGATACTCGATAAACTCATCTTT.

Worth noting for this clone: TCRdb's entry gives the protein of a much larger clone, which mismatches this DNA's translation at residue 5, likely from a read error; the protein reported here is translated from the DNA. This rearrangement joins TRDV3 to TRDJ1; 9 bases match TRDD3. V was clipped by 2 bases and J by 5 bases; unmatched bases: 15. The CDR3 extends over 16 amino acids. Germline CDR1 TVYSNPD, CDR2 GDNSRS (reference sequence). The DNA of the CDR3 is TGTGCCTTTTCAGCTACGGTTGCTGGGGGATCAGATAAACTCATCTTT. It yields the protein CAFSATVAGGSDKLIF.